This TCR beta chain originates from a study of cytomegalovirus exposure and HLA in healthy donors listed by TCRdb under 2017. Context from the whole study: According to an earlier analysis of 587 of the donors, about 179 million T cells yielded 90 million to 140 million unique TCR beta sequences and 276 Gb of sequence data. Among around 400 genotyped donors of the cohort, an average of around 240,000 unique TCR beta nucleotide sequences were sequenced per donor, approximately 20% of them non-productive. Every discovery cohort repertoire had been produced on one sequencing platform. Roughly 290 gigabases of sequencing data and 75 million to 85 million unique TCR sequences made up an early release that covered approximately 700 HLA-typed donors. HLA typing included class I and class II loci at four-digit resolution. The study aimed to test whether cataloging public T cell receptors could reveal signatures of past pathogen exposure. Because of strong linkage in the cohort, roughly five DR-DQ haplotypes were treated as single units for association and clustering. In the later analysis, no new phenotypic data were used to find candidate immune exposures; instead, reliance was placed on TCR beta sequences and their occurrence across donors. The study combined high-throughput TCR immunosequencing, statistical association of individual TCRs with disease status, and machine learning to predict cytomegalovirus infection status. The study used immunosequencing to profile the T cell repertoires of some 600 subjects and linked those repertoires to cytomegalovirus serostatus. Typing coverage varied by locus: roughly 629-630 donors for A, B, C, DRB1 and DQB1; about 520 for DQA1; around 610 for DPA1; some 470 for DPB1. A later analysis re-analyzed previously published TCR beta repertoires from about 730 donors and added high-resolution HLA genotyping to study TCR occurrence patterns. Besides the first cohort of 500 to 700 subjects, a separate validation cohort made up of roughly 130 different subjects was used. The genetic ancestry cluster associated with self-reported Caucasian donors included over 80% of the roughly 400 genotyped donors. Donor age, sex, ethnicity and CMV serostatus were compiled alongside the repertoire data. In an earlier analysis of roughly 580 of the donors, high-throughput TCR beta sequencing was used to judge whether each TCR beta V gene segment behaved as functional or pseudogenic. Genome-wide SNP genotypes for about 65% of the roughly 670 donors were used in a later genetic analysis, which treated that subset as a discovery cohort.

What the work shows at the level of the full study, not this receptor alone: HLA typing was unavailable for some donors at each locus, so association tests used only the typed subset. The only immune exposure information available for the cohort was CMV serostatus. Correlated functional status among segregating V segments might be attributable to linkage disequilibrium, but an unknown experimental factor could not be ruled out. An association between a missense DCLRE1C variant and V-gene and J-gene trimming of TCR beta chains was found in a later genetic analysis and replicated in an independent cohort. In a later analysis, several top co-occurrence clusters were reported to appear linked to parvovirus B19, influenza, CMV and Epstein-Barr virus. A further reported finding was that TCR beta sequences accurately predicted the HLA-A and HLA-B alleles for most subjects in the first cohort. According to a later genetic analysis, donors in an Asian-associated ancestry cluster had fewer N-insertions in productive TCRs than the approximately 610-donor mean. The cohort was sequenced for TCR beta chains only, and without alpha or paired-chain data the features that could be detected were limited. Because counts were too low, around 17 rarely observed V segments, including chromosome 9 orphons, were left out of the earlier analysis of 587 of the donors. In a later analysis, HLA-associated TCR beta chains showed more clonal expansion and lower generation probabilities than non-associated chains that were equally common. In an earlier analysis of roughly 500 of the donors, most TCR beta V segments appeared in productive rearrangements about 90% or about 30% of the time, broadly matching IMGT annotations. Most TCR sequences were observed very rarely across donors, whereas some public TCRs were present in many individuals. When HLA alleles, especially DR and DQ, strongly co-occurred, TCR associations were difficult to assign to individual alleles. A total of 150 or so TCR beta chains were listed by the study as associated with cytomegalovirus. According to the authors, the approach could potentially be generalized to other disease states and immunological phenotypes. The presence/absence analyses assumed that sequencing depth was roughly uniform across donors, and that assumption may not be true. Because the 87-base-pair reads could not distinguish some IMGT-functional V segments, including TRBV6-2 and TRBV6-3, those segments were excluded. In a later analysis, the rate of TCR association differed among HLA loci, with DRB1 alleles having the most associated TCRs and HLA-C alleles having the fewest. In a later analysis, most CMV-associated TCR beta chains were found to appear HLA-restricted, with HLA associations seemingly driven largely by CMV exposure. A few of the identified cytomegalovirus-associated TCR beta chains were confirmed in vitro to be specific for cytomegalovirus antigens. A group of highly shared sequence variants was considered likely to be a technical artifact of the sequencing pipeline. The classifier was reported to diagnose cytomegalovirus status with high specificity and sensitivity in both the original cohort and the validation cohort. In a later analysis, some 18,000 TCR beta sequences were associated with specific HLA alleles at a false discovery rate of 0.05.

The cohort comprised 550 to 700 healthy bone marrow donors. At the time of sampling, all cohort members were nominally healthy, though unrecorded immune exposures were likely present. The donor tested CMV seronegative and was one of the 352 seronegative cohort members. A peripheral blood sample was collected from each donor, and TCR beta sequencing was performed on peripheral blood mononuclear cells. Genomic DNA was extracted from the blood cell samples with the Qiagen DNeasy Blood Extraction Kit. From the germline V gene, CDR1 is SGHDN and CDR2 is FVKESK. The junction shows trimming of 4 bases on V and 1 base on J, plus 7 bases between the germline ends. Taken from cysteine to phenylalanine, the CDR3 has 13 residues. Just CDR3 DNA is preserved here, 39 bases in frame from base 1. Turning to this clone: The specificity of this receptor is unknown. Base-call qualities are not available, and no considerably larger clone is one nucleotide away.

Library preparation employed the immunoSEQ multiplex PCR assay. A mixture of 60 forward primers for TCR Vbeta segments and 13 reverse primers for TCR Jbeta segments was used in the multiplex PCR. The CDR3 region of rearranged TCR beta genes was amplified from genomic DNA with a multiplex PCR assay. Amplified TCR beta libraries were sequenced as 87-base-pair reads on the Illumina HiSeq System. The authors' analysis ran thus. In a later analysis, tens of millions of unique TCR beta chains were counted across the 500 to 850 repertoires, and around 10 million of these chains were shared by at least two donors. Raw reads were error-corrected and collapsed into unique sequences with a nearest-neighbor algorithm that merged closely related sequences to remove PCR and sequencing errors. V, D and J gene segments were assigned by aligning CDR3 sequences to IMGT reference sequences. For a sequence to be retained, a match of at least six nucleotides to both a V gene segment and a J gene segment was required. Rearrangements were classified as productive when the CDR3 lacked stop codons and remained in frame with V and J, and all other rearrangements were classified as non-productive. CDR3 was defined according to IMGT convention as the region running from the second conserved V-encoded cysteine to the conserved J-encoded phenylalanine. In an earlier analysis of approximately 590 of the donors, sequences lacking an unambiguous match to a single V gene segment were excluded. An earlier analysis of 587 of the donors called V segments functional above 56.7% productive rearrangements and segregating when the between-donor standard deviation exceeded 5%. A statistical classification framework was developed to diagnose cytomegalovirus status using the catalog of TCR beta chain sequences. V and J gene assignment, in a later analysis, came from comparing TCR nucleotide sequences with IMGT/GENE-DB human TR gene sequences. A later analysis assigned CDR3 sequences and most-parsimonious VDJ recombination scenarios with the TCRdist pipeline. A later analysis defined each TCR beta chain by its CDR3 amino acid sequence plus V-gene family, and excluded reads lacking a unique V-gene family. A later analysis removed 550 to 650 highly shared, low-generation-probability nucleotide sequences to deal with suspected cross-contamination and a sequencing artifact. In a later analysis, a clonal expansion index was calculated for each public chain from normalized within-repertoire ranks of inferred template counts. In a later analysis, generation probabilities were computed using a VDJ recombination model fitted to out-of-frame rearrangements, and the results were checked against IGoR. A later analysis scored TCR-TCR, TCR-HLA and TCR-CMV co-occurrence with hypergeometric tests, applying a repertoire-size bias correction to TCR pairs. A later analysis estimated false discovery rates by permuting HLA or CMV assignments 20 times. In a later analysis, co-occurring TCRs were grouped using DBSCAN, with TCRdist sequence similarity added in when clustering inside HLA-allele-positive subsets. Co-occurrence clustering excluded repertoires with fewer than 30,000 or more than 120,000 public chains, plus five with anomalous nucleotide sharing. TCRdb limited this immuneACCESS table to in-frame rearrangements with V and J called. A share of clones is missing; checked studies link under half to unresolved V genes, and the rest is unexplained. That table gives V, J and clone size, and the DNA gave D and trimming. The table for this sample lists roughly 140,000 clones; about 80% of them were counted only once. In total, the top ten clones hold about 3.2% of the sample.

The rearranged chain carries TRBV14 and TRBJ1-1, with TRBD1 perhaps the D gene, on 5 matching bases. The sequence was obtained from a female donor in good health and CMV-seronegative. Material: PBMCs. The sequenced DNA: TGTGCCAGCAGCCTCCAGGGGAACACTGAAGCTTTCTTT. Its coded protein is CASSLQGNTEAFF.